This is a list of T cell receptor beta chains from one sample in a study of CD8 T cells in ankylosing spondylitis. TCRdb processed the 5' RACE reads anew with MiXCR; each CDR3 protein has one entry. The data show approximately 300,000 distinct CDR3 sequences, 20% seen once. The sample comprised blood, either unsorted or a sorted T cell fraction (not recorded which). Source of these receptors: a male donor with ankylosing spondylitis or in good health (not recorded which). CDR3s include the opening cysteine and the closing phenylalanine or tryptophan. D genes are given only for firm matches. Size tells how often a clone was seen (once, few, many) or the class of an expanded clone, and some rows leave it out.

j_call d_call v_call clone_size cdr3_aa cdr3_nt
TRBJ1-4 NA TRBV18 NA CASSPGVQGEKLFF TGTGCCAGCTCACCGGGCGTCCAGGGAGAAAAACTGTTTTTT
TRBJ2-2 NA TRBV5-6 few CASSLVRGSGELFF TGTGCCAGCAGCTTGGTTAGGGGTTCCGGGGAGCTGTTTTTT
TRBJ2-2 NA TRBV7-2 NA CASRTGHLGNTGELFF TGTGCCAGCAGGACAGGCCACTTGGGAAACACCGGGGAGCTGTTTTTT
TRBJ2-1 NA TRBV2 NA CASSFRENEQFF TGTGCCAGCAGTTTCAGGGAAAATGAGCAGTTCTTC
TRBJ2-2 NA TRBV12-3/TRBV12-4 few CASSLFRVLPGELFF TGTGCCAGCAGTTTATTCAGGGTGCTTCCCGGGGAGCTGTTTTTT
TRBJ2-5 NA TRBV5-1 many CASSMGPSQETQYF TGCGCCAGCAGCATGGGACCCTCTCAAGAGACCCAGTACTTC
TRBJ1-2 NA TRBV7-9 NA CASSPVTNYGYTF TGTGCCAGCAGTCCCGTTACTAACTATGGCTACACCTTC
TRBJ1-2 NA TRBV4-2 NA CASSPRQRYGYTF TGTGCCAGCAGCCCGAGACAGCGCTATGGCTACACCTTC
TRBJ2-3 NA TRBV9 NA CASSPSRDQDTQYF TGTGCCAGCAGCCCCAGTCGGGACCAAGATACGCAGTATTTT
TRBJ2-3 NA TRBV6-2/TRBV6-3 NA CASSEQGSTDTQYF TGTGCCAGCAGTGAACAGGGATCCACAGATACGCAGTATTTT
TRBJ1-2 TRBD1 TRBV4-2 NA CASSQVVSQGADGYTF TGTGCCAGCAGCCAAGTGGTCAGTCAGGGGGCTGATGGCTACACCTTC
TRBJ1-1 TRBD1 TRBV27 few CASSLRLTGGSGTEAFF TGTGCCAGCAGTTTAAGGTTGACAGGGGGATCGGGCACTGAAGCTTTCTTT
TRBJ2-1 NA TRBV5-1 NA CASSLARDTYNEQFF TGCGCCAGCAGCTTGGCGCGGGACACCTACAATGAGCAGTTCTTC
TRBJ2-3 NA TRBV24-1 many CATSDPVSLSADTQYF TGTGCCACCAGTGACCCCGTCTCTTTGTCTGCGGATACGCAGTATTTT
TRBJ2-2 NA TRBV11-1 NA CASSLEFADPMNTGELFF TGTGCCAGCAGCTTAGAGTTTGCAGACCCAATGAACACCGGGGAGCTGTTTTTT
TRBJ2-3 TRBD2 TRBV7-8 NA CASSLGLLAASSTDTQYF TGTGCCAGCAGCTTAGGACTCCTAGCGGCATCTAGCACAGATACGCAGTATTTT
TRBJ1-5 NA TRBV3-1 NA CASSQDLLQPQHF TGTGCCAGCAGCCAAGACTTGTTGCAGCCCCAGCATTTT
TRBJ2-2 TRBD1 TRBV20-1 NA CSAIRTGQGNAGELFF TGCAGTGCTATCCGGACCGGACAGGGAAACGCCGGGGAGCTGTTTTTT
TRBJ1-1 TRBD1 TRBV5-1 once CASSLYRQGPTGNIEAFF TGCGCCAGCAGCTTATATCGACAGGGGCCAACGGGGAATATTGAAGCTTTCTTT
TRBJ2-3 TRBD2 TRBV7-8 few CASSPRLAAGTDTQYF TGTGCCAGCAGCCCGAGACTAGCGGCAGGCACAGATACGCAGTATTTT
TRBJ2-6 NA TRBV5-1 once CASSPNTGSGANVLTF TGCGCCAGCAGCCCGAATACAGGGTCCGGGGCCAACGTCCTGACTTTC
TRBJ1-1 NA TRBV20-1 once CSANTGNTEAFF TGCAGTGCTAACACGGGGAACACTGAAGCTTTCTTT
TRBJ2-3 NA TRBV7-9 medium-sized CASSLGGNTDTQYF TGTGCCAGCAGCCTAGGTGGGAACACAGATACGCAGTATTTT
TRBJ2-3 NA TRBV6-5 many CASSYVGSTDTQYF TGTGCCAGCAGTTACGTGGGGTCCACAGATACGCAGTATTTT
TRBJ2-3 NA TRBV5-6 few CASSSPGPSLTDTQYF TGTGCCAGCAGCTCACCGGGACCCAGCCTCACAGATACGCAGTATTTT
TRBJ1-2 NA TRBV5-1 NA CASSLDAAIYGYTF TGCGCCAGCAGTCTGGATGCGGCTATTTATGGCTACACCTTC
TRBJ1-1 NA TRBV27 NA CASSFVGLDTEAFF TGTGCCAGCAGTTTCGTGGGTCTTGATACTGAAGCTTTCTTT
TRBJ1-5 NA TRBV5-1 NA CASSFGPAGVNQLQHF TGCGCCAGCAGCTTTGGCCCGGCAGGGGTGAACCAGCTCCAGCATTTT
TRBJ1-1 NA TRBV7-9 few CASSFDSNTEAFF TGTGCCAGCAGCTTCGACAGTAACACTGAAGCTTTCTTT
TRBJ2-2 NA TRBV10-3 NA CAIRPPESGELFF TGTGCCATCCGCCCACCGGAATCCGGGGAGCTGTTTTTT
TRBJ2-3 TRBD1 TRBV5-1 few CASSLGQGSTQYF TGCGCCAGCAGCTTGGGACAGGGGAGTACGCAGTATTTT
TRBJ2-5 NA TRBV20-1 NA CSARRQGQFETQYF TGCAGTGCTAGACGGCAGGGACAATTCGAGACCCAGTACTTC
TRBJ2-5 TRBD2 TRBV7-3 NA CASSPAGEVETQYF TGTGCCAGCTCTCCCGCGGGAGAAGTAGAGACCCAGTACTTC
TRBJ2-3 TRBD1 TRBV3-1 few CASSFDRGMTDTQYF TGTGCCAGCAGCTTCGACAGGGGAATGACAGATACGCAGTATTTT
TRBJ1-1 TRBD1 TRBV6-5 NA CASSYWTGGRTFF TGTGCCAGCAGTTACTGGACAGGGGGTAGAACTTTCTTT
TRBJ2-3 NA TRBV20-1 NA CSARPKGHNADTQYF TGCAGTGCTAGGCCGAAGGGGCATAACGCAGATACGCAGTATTTT
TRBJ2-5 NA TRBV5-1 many CASSPSSLQETQYF TGCGCCAGCAGCCCCAGCTCCCTGCAAGAGACCCAGTACTTC
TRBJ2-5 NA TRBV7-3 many CASSLGGQETQYF TGTGCCAGCAGCCTAGGGGGGCAAGAGACCCAGTACTTC